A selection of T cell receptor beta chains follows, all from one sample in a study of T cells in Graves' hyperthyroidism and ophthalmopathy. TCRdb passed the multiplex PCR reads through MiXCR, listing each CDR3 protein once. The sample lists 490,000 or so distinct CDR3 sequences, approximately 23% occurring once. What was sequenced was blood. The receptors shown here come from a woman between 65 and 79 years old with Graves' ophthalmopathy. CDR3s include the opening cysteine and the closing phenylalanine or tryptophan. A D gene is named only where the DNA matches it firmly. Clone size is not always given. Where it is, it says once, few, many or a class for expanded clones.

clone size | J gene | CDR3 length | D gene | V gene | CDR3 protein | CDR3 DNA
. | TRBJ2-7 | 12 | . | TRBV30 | CALYRLSYEQYF | TGTGCCTTATACAGGCTCTCCTACGAGCAGTACTTC
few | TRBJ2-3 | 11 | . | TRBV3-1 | CASSQEDRQYF | TGTGCCAGCAGCCAAGAGGACAGGCAGTATTTT
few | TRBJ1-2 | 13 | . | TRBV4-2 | CASSQADSYGYTF | TGTGCCAGCAGCCAGGCCGATAGCTATGGCTACACCTTC
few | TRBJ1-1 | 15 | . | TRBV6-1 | CASSPFRQLNTEAFF | TGTGCCAGCAGTCCTTTTAGACAGTTGAACACTGAAGCTTTCTTT
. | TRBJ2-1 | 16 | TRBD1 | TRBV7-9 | CASSSGTGATYNEQFF | TGTGCCAGCAGCTCAGGGACAGGGGCTACGTACAATGAGCAGTTCTTC
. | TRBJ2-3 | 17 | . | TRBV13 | CASSTSPTGLSTDTQYF | TGTGCCAGCAGCACATCGCCGACAGGCTTAAGCACAGATACGCAGTATTTT
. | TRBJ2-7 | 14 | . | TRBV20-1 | CSAETRAIAHEQYF | TGCAGTGCTGAAACCCGGGCCATCGCCCACGAGCAGTACTTC
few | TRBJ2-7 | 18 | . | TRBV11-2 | CASSFSSGDRPPVYEQYF | TGTGCCAGTAGTTTCTCTAGTGGTGACAGGCCGCCAGTCTACGAGCAGTACTTC
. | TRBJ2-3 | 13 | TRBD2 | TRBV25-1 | CASSEISGDTQYF | TGTGCCAGCAGTGAGATTAGCGGGGATACGCAGTATTTT
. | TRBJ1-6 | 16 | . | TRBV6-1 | CASSERGFSYNSPLHF | TGTGCCAGCAGTGAAAGGGGGTTCTCCTATAATTCACCCCTCCACTTT
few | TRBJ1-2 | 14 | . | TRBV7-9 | CASSLVGEVDGYTF | TGTGCCAGCAGCTTAGTAGGGGAAGTTGATGGCTACACCTTC
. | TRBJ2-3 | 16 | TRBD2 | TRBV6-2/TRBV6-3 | CASSFGLAGGWDTQYF | TGTGCCAGCAGTTTTGGACTAGCGGGAGGGTGGGATACGCAGTATTTT
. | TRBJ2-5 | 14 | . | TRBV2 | CASKRQMPLETQYF | TGTGCCAGCAAAAGACAGATGCCCTTGGAGACCCAGTACTTC
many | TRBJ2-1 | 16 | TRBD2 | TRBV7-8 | CASTFTRTSSLNEQFF | TGTGCCAGCACCTTCACTCGGACTAGCAGCCTTAATGAGCAGTTCTTC
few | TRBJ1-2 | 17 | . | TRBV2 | CASSESVLLGQNYGYTF | TGTGCCAGCAGTGAATCTGTTTTACTTGGACAGAACTATGGCTACACCTTC
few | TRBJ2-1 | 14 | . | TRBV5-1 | CASRLQSSYNEQFF | TGCGCCAGCAGATTGCAGAGCTCCTACAATGAGCAGTTCTTC
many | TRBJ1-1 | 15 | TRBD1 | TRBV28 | CASSFGTGSGTEAFF | TGTGCCAGCAGTTTCGGGACAGGGAGTGGGACTGAAGCTTTCTTT
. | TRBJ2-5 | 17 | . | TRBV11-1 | CASSPNRALKVEEAQYF | TGTGCCAGCAGCCCTAACAGGGCATTGAAAGTAGAAGAGGCCCAGTACTTC
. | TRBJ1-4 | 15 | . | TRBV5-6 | CASSLGPATNEKLFF | TGTGCCAGCAGCTTGGGCCCGGCAACTAATGAAAAACTGTTTTTT
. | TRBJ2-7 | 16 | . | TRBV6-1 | CASSELSRARYNEQYF | TGTGCCAGCAGTGAATTATCGAGGGCGAGGTACAATGAGCAGTACTTC
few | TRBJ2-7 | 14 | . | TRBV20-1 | CSVRSERVNYEQYF | TGCAGTGTGCGATCCGAGCGGGTAAACTACGAGCAGTACTTC
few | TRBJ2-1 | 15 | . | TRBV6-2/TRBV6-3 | CASHSGGTSYNEQFF | TGTGCCAGCCATTCTGGAGGGACATCCTACAATGAGCAGTTCTTC
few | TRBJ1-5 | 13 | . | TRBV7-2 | CASSYLIDQPQHF | TGTGCCAGCAGCTACCTGATCGATCAGCCCCAGCATTTT
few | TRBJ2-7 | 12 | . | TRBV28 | CASSFLWHEQYF | TGTGCCAGCAGTTTCCTCTGGCACGAGCAGTACTTC
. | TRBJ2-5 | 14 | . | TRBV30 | CAWRAPGRYETQYF | TGTGCCTGGAGGGCCCCAGGGAGGTACGAGACCCAGTACTTC
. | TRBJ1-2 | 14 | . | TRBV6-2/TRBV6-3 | CASRYTGTLGGYTF | TGTGCCAGCAGATATACCGGGACACTGGGTGGCTACACCTTC
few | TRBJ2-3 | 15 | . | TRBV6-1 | CASSPGAPRTDTQYF | TGTGCCAGCAGCCCAGGGGCCCCCCGCACAGATACGCAGTATTTT
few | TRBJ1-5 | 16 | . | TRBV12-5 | CASVPVGGGRNQPQHF | TGTGCTAGTGTCCCCGTAGGAGGGGGACGCAATCAGCCCCAGCATTTT
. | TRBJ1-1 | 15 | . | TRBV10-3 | CVSTNWDNRGTEAFF | TGTGTTAGCACTAATTGGGACAACCGAGGCACTGAAGCTTTCTTT
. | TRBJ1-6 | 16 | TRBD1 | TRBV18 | CASSPRPMQGASPLHF | TGTGCCAGCTCACCACGTCCGATGCAGGGGGCTTCACCCCTCCACTTT
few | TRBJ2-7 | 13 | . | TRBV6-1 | CASRASLVYEQYF | TGTGCCAGCAGAGCTTCACTAGTTTACGAGCAGTACTTC
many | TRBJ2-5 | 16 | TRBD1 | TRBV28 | CASSHPGTGGVETQYF | TGTGCCAGCAGCCACCCCGGGACAGGGGGCGTAGAGACCCAGTACTTC
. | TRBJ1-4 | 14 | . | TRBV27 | CASSNRRTNEKLFF | TGTGCCAGCAGTAACAGGAGAACTAATGAAAAACTGTTTTTT
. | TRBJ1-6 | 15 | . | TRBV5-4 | CASSLVAGVNSPLHF | TGTGCCAGCAGCTTGGTGGCGGGGGTTAATTCACCCCTCCACTTT
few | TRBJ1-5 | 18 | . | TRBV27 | CASSPQFTGSLFNQPQHF | TGTGCCAGCAGTCCTCAATTTACAGGGAGTCTATTCAATCAGCCCCAGCATTTT
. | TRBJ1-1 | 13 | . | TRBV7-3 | CASSEPGVGEAFF | TGTGCCAGCAGCGAACCGGGGGTCGGTGAAGCTTTCTTT
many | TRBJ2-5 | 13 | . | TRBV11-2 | CASSLESQETQYF | TGTGCCAGCAGCTTAGAGTCGCAAGAGACCCAGTACTTC
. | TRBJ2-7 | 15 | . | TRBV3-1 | CASSQDVRSANEQYF | TGTGCCAGCAGCCAAGATGTACGTTCGGCCAACGAGCAGTACTTC
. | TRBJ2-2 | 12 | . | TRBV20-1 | CSAGAGPGELFF | TGCAGTGCTGGGGCGGGGCCCGGGGAGCTGTTTTTT
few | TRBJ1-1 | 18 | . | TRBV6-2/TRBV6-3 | CASSYEHWISDVGSEAFF | TGTGCCAGCAGTTACGAACACTGGATTAGCGATGTAGGCTCTGAAGCTTTCTTT
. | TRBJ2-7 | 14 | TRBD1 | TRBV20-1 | CGARRTGGNLEQYF | TGCGGTGCTAGACGGACAGGGGGGAACCTCGAGCAGTACTTC
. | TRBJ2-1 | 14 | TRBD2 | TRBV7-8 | CASSFSGRRNEQFF | TGTGCCAGCAGCTTCAGCGGGAGGAGGAATGAGCAGTTCTTC
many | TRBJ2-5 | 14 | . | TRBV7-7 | CASSLGPYQETQYF | TGTGCTAGCAGCTTAGGACCGTACCAAGAGACCCAGTACTTC
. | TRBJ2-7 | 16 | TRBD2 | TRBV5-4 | CASSMGVGLAGPEQYF | TGTGCCAGCAGTATGGGGGTAGGGCTAGCGGGGCCCGAGCAGTACTTC
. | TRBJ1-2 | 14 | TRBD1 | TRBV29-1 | CSAQSGTANYGYTF | TGCAGCGCTCAATCCGGGACAGCTAACTATGGCTACACCTTC
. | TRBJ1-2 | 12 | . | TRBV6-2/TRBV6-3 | CAIIIRGLGYTF | TGTGCCATCATTATAAGGGGCCTTGGCTACACCTTC
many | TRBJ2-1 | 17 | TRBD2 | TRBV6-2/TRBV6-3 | CASSLTEGTIVYNEQFF | TGTGCCAGCTCCCTTACAGAAGGGACTATTGTCTACAATGAGCAGTTCTTC
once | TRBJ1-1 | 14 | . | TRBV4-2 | CASSQGGKNTEAFF | TGTGCCAGCAGCCAGGGCGGGAAGAACACTGAAGCTTTCTTT
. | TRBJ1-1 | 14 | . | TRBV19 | CASSIEAGNTEAFF | TGTGCCAGTAGTATAGAGGCGGGGAACACTGAAGCTTTCTTT
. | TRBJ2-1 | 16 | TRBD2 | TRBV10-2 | CASSYGTSGRADEQFF | TGCGCCAGCAGTTACGGGACTAGCGGGAGAGCAGATGAGCAGTTCTTC
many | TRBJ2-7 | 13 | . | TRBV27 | CASSRSGKGEQYF | TGTGCCAGCAGTCGTTCCGGGAAAGGAGAGCAGTACTTC
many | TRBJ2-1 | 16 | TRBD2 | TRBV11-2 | CASSLFPGLALNEQFF | TGTGCCAGCAGCTTATTCCCGGGACTAGCTCTCAATGAGCAGTTCTTC
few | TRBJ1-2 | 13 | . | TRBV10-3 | CAITEGHNYGYTF | TGTGCCATCACGGAAGGGCATAACTATGGCTACACCTTC
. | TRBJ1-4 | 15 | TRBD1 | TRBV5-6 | CASSLRTGVSEKLFF | TGTGCCAGCAGCTTAAGGACAGGGGTTTCGGAAAAACTGTTTTTT